This entry features one T cell receptor beta chain sequence. As for treatment: some 20 received Ad26.COV2.S at low or high dose, single or two shots; about 5 received placebo; per-sample allocation not given. All samples were drawn on day 63, counting from the first vaccine or placebo injection. This sample was taken from a study of Ad26.COV2.S vaccination and SARS-CoV-2 variants. The wider study: A participant enrolled in the COV1001 Ad26.COV2.S trial arm provided the sample.

Assay used: immunoSEQ multiplex PCR; TCRdb lists only in-frame clones, some missing. Seen here are a few hundred thousand clones, around 85% observed once, and the top ten hold under 3%. Germline V lookup: CDR1 KGHSH, CDR2 LQKENI. J lost 1 base, V lost 3 bases, and 3 bases had no gene match. The CDR3 runs 16 residues. The chain joins TRBV18 to TRBJ2-2, with 9 bases fitting TRBD2. The sequence came from a person aged 18-65 years who received the Ad26.COV2.S COVID-19 vaccine or a placebo. Sample: peripheral blood, taken in a trial of Ad26.COV2.S vaccine versus placebo. The CDR3: CASSPRTSVNTGELFF. The CDR3 region has the DNA TGTGCCAGCTCACCCCGGACTAGCGTGAACACCGGGGAGCTGTTTTTT.